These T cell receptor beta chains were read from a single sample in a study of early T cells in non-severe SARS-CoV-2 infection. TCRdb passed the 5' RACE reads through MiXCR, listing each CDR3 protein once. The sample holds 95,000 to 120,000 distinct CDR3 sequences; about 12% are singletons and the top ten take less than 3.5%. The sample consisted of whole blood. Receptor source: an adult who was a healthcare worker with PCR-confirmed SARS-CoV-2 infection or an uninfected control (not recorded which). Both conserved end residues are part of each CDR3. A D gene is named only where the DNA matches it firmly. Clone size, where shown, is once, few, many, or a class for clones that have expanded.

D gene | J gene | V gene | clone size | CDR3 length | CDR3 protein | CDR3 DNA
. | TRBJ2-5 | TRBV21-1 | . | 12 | CAGPREVETQYF | TGTGCCGGTCCACGGGAGGTGGAGACCCAGTACTTC
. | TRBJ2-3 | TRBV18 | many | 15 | CASSLASGGTDTQYF | TGTGCCAGCTCACTCGCCTCAGGGGGCACAGATACGCAGTATTTT
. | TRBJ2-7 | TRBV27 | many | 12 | CASSTYREVQYF | TGTGCCAGCAGTACTTACAGGGAGGTGCAGTACTTC
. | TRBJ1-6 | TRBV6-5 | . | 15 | CASSYSRGRRSPIHF | TGTGCCAGCAGTTACTCGCGGGGGCGACGTTCACCCATCCACTTT
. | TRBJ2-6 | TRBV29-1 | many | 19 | CSVASFRQSPNGGANVLTF | TGCAGCGTCGCTTCTTTTCGTCAGTCTCCTAATGGTGGGGCCAACGTCCTGACTTTC
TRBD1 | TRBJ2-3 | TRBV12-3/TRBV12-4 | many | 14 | CASSLGTGTDTQYF | TGTGCCAGCAGCCTCGGGACAGGCACAGATACGCAGTATTTT
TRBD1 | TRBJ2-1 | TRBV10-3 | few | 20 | CAISESAGQVAPSSYNEQFF | TGTGCCATCAGTGAGTCAGCCGGACAGGTTGCACCTAGCTCCTACAATGAGCAGTTCTTC
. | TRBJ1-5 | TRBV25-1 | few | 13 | CASSEPGGQPQHF | TGTGCCAGCAGTGAGCCGGGGGGTCAGCCCCAGCATTTT
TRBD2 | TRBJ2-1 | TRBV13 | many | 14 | CASSPWGAGVEQFF | TGTGCCAGCAGCCCCTGGGGAGCGGGAGTTGAGCAGTTCTTC
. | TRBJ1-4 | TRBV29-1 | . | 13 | CSVEDAGREKLFF | TGCAGCGTTGAAGATGCGGGCCGGGAAAAACTGTTTTTT
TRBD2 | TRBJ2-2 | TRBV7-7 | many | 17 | CASSPTSGFPNTGELFF | TGTGCTAGCAGCCCGACTAGCGGCTTTCCGAACACCGGGGAGCTGTTTTTT
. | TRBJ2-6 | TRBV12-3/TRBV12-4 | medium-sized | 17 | CASSLKGLDSGANVLTF | TGTGCCAGCAGTTTGAAGGGTTTGGACTCTGGGGCCAACGTCCTGACTTTC
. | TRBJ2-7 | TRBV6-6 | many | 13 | CASSDAYVGEQYF | TGTGCCAGCAGTGACGCCTACGTCGGCGAGCAGTACTTC
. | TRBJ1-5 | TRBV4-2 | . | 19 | CASSQELPSGYARGQPQHF | TGTGCCAGCAGCCAAGAGCTCCCCTCTGGGTACGCACGGGGTCAGCCCCAGCATTTT
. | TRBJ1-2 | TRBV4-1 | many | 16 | CASSQDQSTSYYGYTF | TGCGCCAGCAGCCAAGATCAGAGTACCTCCTACTATGGCTACACCTTC
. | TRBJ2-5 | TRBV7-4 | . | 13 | CASSRDVWKTQYF | TGTGCCAGCAGCCGGGATGTCTGGAAGACCCAGTACTTC
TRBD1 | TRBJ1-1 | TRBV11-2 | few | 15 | CASSPRQGGRTEAFF | TGTGCCAGCAGCCCCAGACAGGGAGGGAGGACTGAAGCTTTCTTT
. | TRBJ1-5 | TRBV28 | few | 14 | CASSLHRDNQPQHF | TGTGCCAGCAGTCTCCACAGGGATAATCAGCCCCAGCATTTT
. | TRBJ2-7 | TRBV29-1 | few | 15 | CSVASGGGWAYEQYF | TGCAGCGTTGCTTCGGGGGGCGGATGGGCCTACGAGCAGTACTTC
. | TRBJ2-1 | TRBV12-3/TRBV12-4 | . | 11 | CAIWVDVGQFF | TGTGCCATTTGGGTGGACGTTGGGCAGTTCTTC
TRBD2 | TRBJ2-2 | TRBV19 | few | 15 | CASRTGGSNTGELFF | TGTGCCAGTAGGACGGGGGGATCAAACACCGGGGAGCTGTTTTTT
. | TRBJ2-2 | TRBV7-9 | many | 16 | CASSPRSLANTGELFF | TGTGCCAGCAGCCCCCGGAGTCTCGCGAACACCGGGGAGCTGTTTTTT
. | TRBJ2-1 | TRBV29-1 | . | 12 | CSVEDLEGEQFF | TGCAGCGTTGAAGATCTAGAGGGTGAGCAGTTCTTC
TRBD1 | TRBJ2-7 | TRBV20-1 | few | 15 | CSASNKGQSFYEQYF | TGCAGTGCTAGTAATAAGGGACAGTCTTTCTACGAGCAGTACTTC
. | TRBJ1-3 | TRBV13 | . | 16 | CASSLVGGTTGNTIYF | TGTGCCAGCAGCTTAGTTGGGGGGACCACTGGAAACACCATATATTTT
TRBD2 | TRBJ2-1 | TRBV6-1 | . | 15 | CASSPAGLARGEQFF | TGTGCCAGCAGCCCCGCGGGACTAGCGAGAGGTGAGCAGTTCTTC
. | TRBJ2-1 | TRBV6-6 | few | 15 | CASSPRRASYNEQFF | TGTGCCAGCAGTCCTCGACGGGCCTCCTACAATGAGCAGTTCTTC
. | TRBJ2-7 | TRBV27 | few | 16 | CASSSPQGGGGYEQYF | TGTGCCAGCAGTTCCCCCCAGGGAGGGGGCGGCTACGAGCAGTACTTC
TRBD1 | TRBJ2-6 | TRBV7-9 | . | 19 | CASSLVGPGGISGANVLTF | TGTGCCAGCAGCTTAGTTGGGCCAGGGGGTATCTCTGGGGCCAACGTCCTGACTTTC
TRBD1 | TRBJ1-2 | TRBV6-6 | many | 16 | CASREMTGVPYLGYTF | TGTGCCAGCAGAGAAATGACAGGGGTGCCTTATCTAGGCTACACCTTC
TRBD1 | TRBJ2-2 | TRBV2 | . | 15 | CASNPDRANTGELFF | TGTGCCAGCAACCCCGACAGGGCGAACACCGGGGAGCTGTTTTTT
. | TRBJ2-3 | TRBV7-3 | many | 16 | CASSPSGAGITDTQYF | TGTGCCAGCAGCCCCAGTGGGGCGGGGATCACAGATACGCAGTATTTT
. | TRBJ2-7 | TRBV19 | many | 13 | CASSIRAWDEQYF | TGTGCCAGTAGTATTCGTGCTTGGGACGAGCAGTACTTC